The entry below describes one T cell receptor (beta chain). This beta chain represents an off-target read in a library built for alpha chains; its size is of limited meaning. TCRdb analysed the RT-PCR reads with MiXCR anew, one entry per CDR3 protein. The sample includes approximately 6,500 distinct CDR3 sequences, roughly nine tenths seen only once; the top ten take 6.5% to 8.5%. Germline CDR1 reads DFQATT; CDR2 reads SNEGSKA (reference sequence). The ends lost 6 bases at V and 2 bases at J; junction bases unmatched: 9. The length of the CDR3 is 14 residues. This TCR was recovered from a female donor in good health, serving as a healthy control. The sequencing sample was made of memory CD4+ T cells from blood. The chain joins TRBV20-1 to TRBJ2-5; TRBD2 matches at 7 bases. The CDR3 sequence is CSANRGGGQETQYF. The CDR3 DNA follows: TGCAGTGCCAACCGCGGGGGTGGTCAAGAGACCCAGTACTTC.